This is a list of T cell receptor beta chains from one sample in a study of human T cells and chemical hapten exposure. Each CDR3 protein is one row after TCRdb ran MiXCR on the RACE reads. The profile covers around 120,000 distinct CDR3 sequences, with roughly 13% appearing a single time and about 0.9% taken by the ten largest. Sequencing used whole blood, obtained in connection with sensitization to the hapten diphenylcyclopropenone (DPC). These receptors were collected from a man aged 18 to 30 with alopecia areata. Some clones in this sample may be carry-over from other donors' samples. Each CDR3 is given with its conserved first and last residue. Each record gives: V gene, J gene, D gene, clone size, CDR3 DNA, CDR3 protein. The D gene is left open where the match is weak. Only some rows state a clone size, as once, few, many or a class for expanded clones.

V: TRBV12-3/TRBV12-4; J: TRBJ1-4; D: .; size: few; DNA: TGTGCCAGCACCTTGGGAGGGGCAACTAATGAAAAACTGTTTTTT; CDR3: CASTLGGATNEKLFF
V: TRBV11-2; J: TRBJ1-2; D: .; size: .; DNA: TGTGCCAGCAGTAAAACTACAGGGACGGGCTATGGCTACACCTTC; CDR3: CASSKTTGTGYGYTF
V: TRBV29-1; J: TRBJ2-2; D: .; size: many; DNA: TGCAGCGTTGATAGATTGGGCACCGGGGAGCTGTTTTTT; CDR3: CSVDRLGTGELFF
V: TRBV12-3/TRBV12-4; J: TRBJ1-6; D: .; size: .; DNA: TGTGCCAGCAGTTTCGCCCCCCTCGGGTCACCCCTCCACTTT; CDR3: CASSFAPLGSPLHF
V: TRBV3-1; J: TRBJ1-1; D: TRBD1; size: few; DNA: TGTGCCAGCAGCCAAGATAGGCCAGGGGGCGCGATTTTAAAGGGGAACACTGAAGCTTTCTTT; CDR3: CASSQDRPGGAILKGNTEAFF
V: TRBV3-1; J: TRBJ2-3; D: .; size: few; DNA: TGTGCCAGCAGCCAAGGGCAAGATACGCAGTATTTT; CDR3: CASSQGQDTQYF
V: TRBV11-3; J: TRBJ2-2; D: .; size: .; DNA: TGTGCCAGCAGTCGATCCGGGGAGCTGTTTTTT; CDR3: CASSRSGELFF
V: TRBV6-6; J: TRBJ1-6; D: .; size: .; DNA: TGTGCCAGCAGTACTGGACAGACCTATAATTCACCCCTCCACTTT; CDR3: CASSTGQTYNSPLHF
V: TRBV28; J: TRBJ2-7; D: .; size: .; DNA: TGTGCCAGCAGTCAGTTCAACTACGAGCAGTACTTC; CDR3: CASSQFNYEQYF
V: TRBV18; J: TRBJ2-2; D: .; size: once; DNA: TGTGCCAGCTCCTTCGACCCACTCACCGGGGAGCTGTTTTTT; CDR3: CASSFDPLTGELFF
V: TRBV7-9; J: TRBJ1-1; D: .; size: .; DNA: TGTGCCAGCACCAACCGGTTTTGGGGGTTGGGGACTGAAGCTTTCTTT; CDR3: CASTNRFWGLGTEAFF
V: TRBV11-2; J: TRBJ2-5; D: .; size: few; DNA: TGTGCCAGCAGCCTCCAAGTAGTCCAAGAGACCCAGTACTTC; CDR3: CASSLQVVQETQYF
V: TRBV7-2; J: TRBJ2-3; D: .; size: .; DNA: TGTGCCAGCAGCCCCTCCGTGGCAGGTGGTTTCGATACGCAGTATTTT; CDR3: CASSPSVAGGFDTQYF
V: TRBV23-1; J: TRBJ2-5; D: .; size: .; DNA: TGCGCCAGCAGTCAATCACCGTTATCCCCCGGGCCAGGACAAGAGACCCAGTACTTC; CDR3: CASSQSPLSPGPGQETQYF
V: TRBV7-6; J: TRBJ2-5; D: TRBD2; size: .; DNA: TGTGCCAGCAGCTTCACTAGCGGGGGAGAGACCCAGTACTTC; CDR3: CASSFTSGGETQYF
V: TRBV12-3/TRBV12-4; J: TRBJ2-2; D: .; size: few; DNA: TGTGCCAGCAGTTTCGGGGGTACCGGGGAGCTGTTTTTT; CDR3: CASSFGGTGELFF
V: TRBV20-1; J: TRBJ1-5; D: .; size: few; DNA: TGCAGTGCTATCAAACAGGAGACCTTCAATCAGCCCCAGCATTTT; CDR3: CSAIKQETFNQPQHF